The next 14 T cell receptor beta chains were all read from a single sample in a study of T cell changes during pregnancy in multiple sclerosis. The table came from immunoSEQ multiplex PCR; TCRdb's copy has only in-frame clones and leaves some out. Here the sample spans fewer than 60,000 clones, approximately 90% being singletons. The material was peripheral blood, obtained in the second trimester of pregnancy. The origin of the receptors is a female donor with multiple sclerosis, enrolled in a pregnancy study.

V usage is TRBV28 and J usage is TRBJ1-4; D perhaps matches TRBD1 (6 bases). CDR1 MDHEN and CDR2 SYDVKM come from the germline V gene. The CDR3 is 15 amino acids. V gave up 6 bases and J gave up 7 bases, with 18 bases separating them. The DNA of the CDR3 is TGTGCCAGCAGCACCCGGACAGACCGAGCTGAAAAACTGTTTTTT. It encodes CASSTRTDRAEKLFF.

This chain joins TRBV19 and TRBJ1-3; 8 nucleotides line up with TRBD1. Germline CDR1 LNHDA, CDR2 SQIVND (reference sequence). This CDR3 is built from 16 residues. The V segment lost 2 bases and the J segment 4 bases; nucleotides outside the gene matches: 7. The chain's CDR3 is CASSIRTGFTGNTIYF. CDR3 in DNA: TGTGCCAGTAGTATACGGACAGGGTTTACAGGAAACACCATATATTTT.

The gene calls are TRBV18 and TRBJ2-1; no clear D. This CDR3 is 13 amino acids long. Trimming shortened V by 3 bases and J by 4 bases, and 7 bases separated the two germline ends. The germline V gene has CDR1 KGHSH and CDR2 LQKENI. The CDR3 DNA reads TGTGCCAGCTCACCCTCACAGTACAATGAGCAGTTCTTC. It is translated as CASSPSQYNEQFF.

J is TRBJ2-3 and V is TRBV7-9, with a tentative D call TRBD1 (5 bases). V gave up 5 bases and J gave up 5 bases, with 11 bases separating them. This CDR3 is built from 13 residues. CDR1 is SEHNR and CDR2 is FQNEAQ in the germline V gene (reference sequence). The DNA of the CDR3 is TGTGCCAGCAGCCGCAGGGTCGGAGATACGCAGTATTTT. Its translation is CASSRRVGDTQYF.

The genes are TRBV19 and TRBJ2-5; 7 bases agree with TRBD1. This CDR3 comprises 15 residues. Germline values: CDR1 LNHDA, CDR2 SQIVND (reference sequence). With 4 bases clipped from V and 2 bases from J, the junction kept 7 bases outside the gene matches. In DNA form, the CDR3 reads TGTGCCAGTAGTAGGCAGGGGGTGCTACAAGAGACCCAGTACTTC. It specifies CASSRQGVLQETQYF.

The rearrangement uses TRBV10-3 and TRBJ1-4; 9 bases map to TRBD1. Germline assignment: CDR1 ENHRY and CDR2 SYGVKD. V shed 2 bases, J shed 7 bases, and the junction held 2 bases outside the gene matches. The CDR3 sequence is 14 residues long. The CDR3 loop reads CAISETGGLEKLFF. The CDR3 DNA reads TGTGCCATCAGTGAGACAGGGGGCCTTGAAAAACTGTTTTTT.

CDR3 nucleotide sequence: TGCGCCAGCAGCTATCTAGGTCCCTACAATGAGCAGTTCTTC. It translates to CASSYLGPYNEQFF. V is TRBV5-1 and J is TRBJ2-1; D ambiguous. V lost 3 bases and J lost 2, with 9 bases in between. CDR3 length: 14 amino acids. Germline V lookup: CDR1 SGHRS, CDR2 YFSETQ.

The rearrangement joins TRBV7-9 to TRBJ2-1; perhaps TRBD2 as D (5 bases). The germline V gene has CDR1 SEHNR and CDR2 FQNEAQ (reference sequence). The length of the CDR3 is 14 residues. Trimming took off 3 bases at V and 9 bases at J, with 15 bases between the two ends. CDR3 coding DNA: TGTGCCAGCAGCTTCTGGACTTCCGTCGGTGAGCAGTTCTTC. Translation gives CASSFWTSVGEQFF.

The V call is TRBV6-5, the J call TRBJ2-3, with D maybe TRBD1 (5 bases). CDR3 length: 13 residues. CDR1 is MNHEY, CDR2 SVGAGI, per germline. Trimming pared 4 bases from V and 4 bases from J, leaving 9 bases between. CDR3 DNA sequence: TGTGCCAGCAGTTCAGGGCGGTCAGATACGCAGTATTTT. Translated: CASSSGRSDTQYF.

This chain links TRBV5-4 with TRBJ2-7; 8 bases fit TRBD2. Looked up from germline, CDR1 is SGHNT and CDR2 is YYREEE (reference sequence). With V trimmed by 3 bases and J by 4 bases, 9 bases remained unmatched. The CDR3 is made up of 15 amino acids. The CDR3 loop is CASSSPGLGLYEQYF. CDR3 nucleotides: TGTGCCAGCAGCTCCCCGGGACTAGGTTTATACGAGCAGTACTTC.

The chain combines TRBV2 with TRBJ1-2; tentative D call: TRBD1 (5 bases). The V gene lost 3 bases and the J gene lost 4 bases, with 15 bases spanning the gap. The length of the CDR3 is 15 residues. Germline V gene sequence: CDR1 SNHLY, CDR2 FYNNEI. The CDR3 loop is CASSEVAGRLYGYTF. For the CDR3, the DNA is TGTGCCAGCAGTGAGGTGGCGGGGCGCCTCTATGGCTACACCTTC.

This chain connects TRBV15 to TRBJ2-7, with 9 bases fitting TRBD1. The CDR3 has 16 amino acids. The junction had 5 bases not matched to a gene; V was cut back by 0 bases and J by 2 bases. CDR1 and CDR2 (germline): LNHNV, YYDKDF (reference sequence). CDR3 residues: CATSRDMTGGTYEQYF. Here the CDR3 DNA reads TGTGCCACCAGCAGAGATATGACAGGGGGGACCTACGAGCAGTACTTC.

In its sample, this clone was seen a few times. The chain uses TRBV5-1 and TRBJ1-1; 7 nucleotides agree with TRBD1. Germline V lookup: CDR1 SGHRS, CDR2 YFSETQ. Trimming at V came to 4 bases and at J to 6 bases, leaving 6 bases not matched to a gene. This CDR3 has 13 amino acids. CDR3 bases: TGCGCCAGCAGCACACAGGGGTGGGCTGAAGCTTTCTTT. Its protein product is CASSTQGWAEAFF.

This clone appeared a single time. The rearrangement uses TRBV10-2 and TRBJ2-7, with 8 bases that match TRBD1. The germline V gene has CDR1 WSHSY and CDR2 SAAADI. V was clipped by 6 bases and J by 0 bases; unmatched bases: 4. The CDR3 spans 14 residues. The CDR3 nucleotides are TGCGCCAGCAGCCGGACAGGGAGCTCCTACGAGCAGTACTTC. It yields the protein CASSRTGSSYEQYF.